Listed below are T cell receptor beta chains from one sample, sequenced in a study of shared clonotypes between healthy human individuals. Produced via immunoSEQ multiplex PCR; TCRdb's table is partial and in-frame only. The table shows over 2 million clones, with roughly 95% occurring only once. Sequencing input: naive CD8+ T cells sorted from blood. All receptors come from a man younger than 35 in good health. CDR3s include the opening cysteine and the closing phenylalanine or tryptophan.

CDR3 protein | J gene | V gene
CASSQDIAGYSSYEQYF | TRBJ2-7 | TRBV14
CASSFLTGAEAEAFF | TRBJ1-1 | TRBV7-8
CASSPLFVSGSPLHF | TRBJ1-6 | TRBV11-2
CASSLSMGGVKLFF | TRBJ1-4 | TRBV27
CASSQWGRDSPLHF | TRBJ1-6 | TRBV6-5
CSVQNPNYGYTF | TRBJ1-2 | TRBV29-1
CASSQQIGTFGTDTQYF | TRBJ2-3 | TRBV4-1
CASSYGPPGISAYEQYF | TRBJ2-7 | TRBV4-1
CASSLAGTGSNEQYF | TRBJ2-7 | TRBV5-4
CASSLASGGVDEQFF | TRBJ2-1 | TRBV7-9
CASSLDGWNEQFF | TRBJ2-1 | TRBV5-1
CASSQGPLFAQPQHF | TRBJ1-5 | TRBV4-1
CASSARTGISYEQYF | TRBJ2-7 | TRBV19
CASIGQGKSDYGYTF | TRBJ1-2 | TRBV10-2
CASSLRNSGNTIYF | TRBJ1-3 | TRBV28
CASSLAQGRLTGELFF | TRBJ2-2 | TRBV28
CASSPMDWRVQETQYF | TRBJ2-5 | TRBV18
CASSAGTEPFYEQYF | TRBJ2-7 | TRBV27
CATSRDGEAFF | TRBJ1-1 | TRBV15
CASSESGFDTDTQYF | TRBJ2-3 | TRBV9
CASSFGADRGIGEQFF | TRBJ2-1 | TRBV28
CASSYSRGISSYEQYF | TRBJ2-7 | TRBV6-5
CASSIGDQPQHF | TRBJ1-5 | TRBV19